The sequence of this T cell receptor (beta chain) was determined in a study of cytomegalovirus exposure and HLA in healthy donors. Overall study context: According to later analysis, the same platform produced the 120 or so validation and about 700 first-cohort repertoires. Study-level findings and limits: Cytomegalovirus status was reportedly diagnosed by the classifier with high sensitivity and specificity. The study recorded 150 to 200 TCR beta chains that were cytomegalovirus-associated. Subsequent analysis revealed that first-cohort TCR clusters tended to co-occur in the approximately 120 validation repertoires.

Germline V CDR1 and CDR2: SNHLY, FYNNEI. The CDR3 length is 13 residues. The trim removed 9 bases at V and 4 bases at J, leaving 7 bases unmatched. Measured with immunoSEQ multiplex PCR; TCRdb has only the in-frame clones, and not every one. The repertoire consists of approximately 200,000 clones, with 80% to 90% occurring once and the leading ten covering less than 1.5%. Of note for this clone: Its matching antigen is unknown.

The V gene is TRBV2, the J gene TRBJ1-1; 8 bases line up with TRBD1. Sequencing used PBMCs. This clonotype was sampled from a woman in her thirties in good health and CMV-seronegative. The CDR3 is CARLTGDTTEAFF. The CDR3 DNA sequence: TGTGCCAGACTGACAGGGGATACCACTGAAGCTTTCTTT.